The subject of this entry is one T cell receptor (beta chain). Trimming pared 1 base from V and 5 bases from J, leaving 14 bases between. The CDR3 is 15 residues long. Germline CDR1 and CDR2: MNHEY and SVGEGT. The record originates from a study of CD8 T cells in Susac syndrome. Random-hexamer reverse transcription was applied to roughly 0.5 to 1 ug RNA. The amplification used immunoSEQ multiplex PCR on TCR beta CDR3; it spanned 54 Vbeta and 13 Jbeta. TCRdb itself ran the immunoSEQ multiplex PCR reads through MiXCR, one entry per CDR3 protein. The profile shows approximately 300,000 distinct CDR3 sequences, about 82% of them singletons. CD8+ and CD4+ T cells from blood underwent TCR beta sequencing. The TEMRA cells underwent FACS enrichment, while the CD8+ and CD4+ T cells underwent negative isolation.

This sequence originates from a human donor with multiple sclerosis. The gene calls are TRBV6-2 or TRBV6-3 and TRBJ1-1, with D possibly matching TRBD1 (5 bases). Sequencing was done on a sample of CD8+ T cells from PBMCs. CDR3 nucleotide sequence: TGTGCCAGCAGTTACTTGTCGGGAGGGGAAACTGAAGCTTTCTTT. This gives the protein CASSYLSGGETEAFF.